The 12 T cell receptor beta chains below all came from one sample that was sequenced in a study of T cells in Graves' hyperthyroidism and ophthalmopathy. TCR beta CDR3 regions were amplified from RNA transcripts. Carried out on the TCR CDR3, a first-round RT-PCR used the HTBI primer set. Using its own MiXCR run on the multiplex PCR reads, TCRdb lists one record per CDR3 protein. The sample holds approximately 420,000 distinct CDR3 sequences, about 15% seen once. Sequencing was done on a sample of blood. These receptors all come from a woman between 25 and 40 years old with Graves' hyperthyroidism.

At least ten counts were recorded for this clonotype. This sequence joins TRBV18 and TRBJ2-2; 7 bases match TRBD1. The CDR3 has 14 amino acids. V was clipped by 1 base and J by 6 bases; unmatched bases: 2. In germline, CDR1 is KGHSH, CDR2 LQKENI. CDR3 sequence (DNA): TGTGCCAGCTCACCACGACAGGGTCCCGGGGAGCTGTTTTTT. This codes for CASSPRQGPGELFF.

At least ten counts were recorded for this clonotype. The chain has TRBV28 and TRBJ1-1; D is undetermined. The germline gives CDR1 MDHEN, CDR2 SYDVKM. Between the trimmed V and J ends, which lost 3 bases and 0 bases, there was a span of 8 bases. The CDR3 contains 14 residues. DNA of the CDR3: TGTGCCAGCAGTTTTCCGCCTATGAACACTGAAGCTTTCTTT. Translation gives CASSFPPMNTEAFF.

This clonotype has only a few counts. The rearrangement joins TRBV27 to TRBJ2-7; 12 bases map to TRBD2. In germline, CDR1 is MNHEY, CDR2 SMNVEV (reference sequence). With 6 bases clipped from V and 1 base from J, the junction kept 4 bases outside the gene matches. This CDR3 has 15 residues. The DNA of the CDR3 is TGTGCCAGCAGGTCTGGACTAGCGGGATCCTACGAGCAGTACTTC. Its translation is CASRSGLAGSYEQYF.

There are many counts of this clonotype. The chain links TRBV30 to TRBJ2-7, with D hard to call. Germline V gene sequence: CDR1 GTSNPN, CDR2 SVGIG (reference sequence). The CDR3 totals 12 residues. The ends were cut back, 3 bases at V and 2 bases at J, with 8 bases in the middle. The CDR3 spells CAWSPTPYEQYF. In DNA, the CDR3 is TGTGCCTGGAGCCCCACGCCCTACGAGCAGTACTTC.

The chain carries TRBV9 and TRBJ2-7, with D uncertain. Deletions cut 0 bases from V and 4 bases from J, with 14 bases between. Germline CDR1 and CDR2: SGDLS and YYNGEE. The CDR3 is 15 amino acids. CDR3 in amino acids: CASSVGAVPSYEQYF. CDR3 nucleotide sequence: TGTGCCAGCAGCGTAGGGGCGGTGCCCTCTTACGAGCAGTACTTC.

This clonotype was observed a handful of times. The chain has TRBV6-2 or TRBV6-3 and TRBJ2-6, with a possible D match to TRBD2 (5 bases). This CDR3 contains 17 residues. Germline assignment: CDR1 MNHEY and CDR2 SVGEGT. The V gene lost 0 bases and the J gene lost 0 bases, with 9 bases spanning the gap. The CDR3 bases are TGTGCCAGCAGTTACTCGAGGGCCGGCTCTGGGGCCAACGTCCTGACTTTC. Protein sequence: CASSYSRAGSGANVLTF.

This clonotype was seen many times. The chain links TRBV6-1 to TRBJ1-2; D is unresolved. Trimming left V 1 base short and J 3 bases short, with 6 bases between. This CDR3 contains 13 residues. Germline V gene lookup returns CDR1 MNHNS and CDR2 SASEGT. This CDR3 reads CASSEEGYYGYTF. The CDR3 DNA reads TGTGCCAGCAGTGAAGAAGGGTACTATGGCTACACCTTC.

The rearrangement joins TRBV10-2 to TRBJ2-7; 8 nucleotides align to TRBD1. Unmatched junction bases numbered 1, after V lost 0 bases and J lost 3 bases. CDR1 and CDR2 from the germline V gene are WSHSY and SAAADI. The CDR3 length is 14 residues. CDR3 amino acids: CASSESGQGYEQYF. CDR3 DNA sequence: TGCGCCAGCAGTGAGTCCGGACAGGGCTACGAGCAGTACTTC.

This clonotype was observed many times. In DNA form, the CDR3 reads TGTGCCAGCAGCTCTAGCGGGAGTAATTACAAGCAGTACTTC. Translated, it gives CASSSSGSNYKQYF. The chain recombines TRBV11-3 with TRBJ2-7; 10 positions agree with TRBD2. The CDR3 contains 14 residues. The germline V gene encodes CDR1 SGHNT and CDR2 YENEEA. The ends lost 4 bases at V and 8 bases at J; junction bases unmatched: 8.

This clonotype has just a few counts. The V and J genes are TRBV5-1 and TRBJ2-7; 12 bases fit TRBD2. CDR1 and CDR2 (germline): SGHRS, YFSETQ. There are 15 residues in the CDR3. Trimming cost V 6 bases and J 3 bases; bases outside gene matches: 7. CDR3 in DNA: TGCGCCAGCAAGCGGACTAGCGGGGATGTCTACGAGCAGTACTTC. It is translated as CASKRTSGDVYEQYF.

About this clonotype itself: A much bigger clone sits one base away, suggesting this may be a read error. The chain has TRBV2 and TRBJ2-1, with 9 nucleotides matching TRBD2. Germline CDR1 SNHLY, CDR2 FYNNEI. The CDR3 sequence is 15 residues long. The CDR3 DNA reads as TGTGCCAGCGGGTCTAGCGGGATAATCTTGAATGGGCAGTTCTTC. Residues: CASGSSGIILNGQFF.

This clonotype was observed a few times. The V and J genes are TRBV15 and TRBJ2-2; TRBD2 matches at 14 bases. V dropped 5 bases and J dropped 2; count of bases not matched to a gene: 1. The germline V gene has CDR1 LNHNV and CDR2 YYDKDF (reference sequence). The CDR3 is made up of 16 amino acids. In DNA, the CDR3 is TGTGCCACCAGCGGGACTAGCGGGAGTAACACCGGGGAGCTGTTTTTT. This encodes CATSGTSGSNTGELFF.